Below, 20 T cell receptor beta chains from the same sample are listed, as sequenced in a study of blood T cell repertoires in COVID-19. Sequenced by immunoSEQ multiplex PCR; TCRdb stores in-frame clones only, minus some. The sample gives approximately 150,000 clones, around four fifths of which show up once; roughly 19% is in the top ten. The sequencing sample was made of peripheral blood. These receptor sequences come from a woman of 80 years or more with acute or convalescent COVID-19.

The chain combines TRBV9 with TRBJ1-2, with D perhaps TRBD1 (5 bases). CDR1 SGDLS and CDR2 YYNGEE come from the germline V gene. This CDR3 comprises 16 residues. V dropped 0 bases and J dropped 2 bases, with 14 bases sitting between them. This CDR3 reads CASSVGPGTFNYGYTF. The CDR3, as DNA: TGTGCCAGCAGCGTAGGCCCCGGGACTTTCAACTATGGCTACACCTTC. Looking up the rest from reference TRBV9 and TRBJ1-2 gives the full variable domain: DSGVTQTPKHLITATGQRVTLRCSPRSGDLSVYWYQQSLDQGLQFLIQYYNGEERAKGNILERFSAQQFPDLHSELNLSSLELGDSALYFCASSVGPGTFNYGYTFGSGTRLTVV.

The J gene is TRBJ2-6, the V gene TRBV19; D possibly corresponds to TRBD1 (5 bases). The germline V gene encodes CDR1 LNHDA and CDR2 SQIVND (reference sequence). Trimming stripped 4 bases from V and 0 bases from J, with 7 bases between. This CDR3 is built from 15 residues. CDR3 residues: CASSTQGSGANVLTF. CDR3 nucleotides: TGTGCCAGTAGTACGCAGGGCTCTGGGGCCAACGTCCTGACTTTC.

The chain carries TRBV9 and TRBJ2-2, with D perhaps matching TRBD2 (7 bases). The CDR3 consists of 16 residues. Trimming pared 2 bases from V and 2 bases from J, leaving 13 bases between. CDR1 SGDLS and CDR2 YYNGEE come from the germline V gene. The CDR3 spells CASSVAGALNTGELFF. CDR3 DNA: TGTGCCAGCAGCGTTGCGGGGGCCCTAAACACCGGGGAGCTGTTTTTT.

The chain uses TRBV11-2 and TRBJ2-7; maybe TRBD2 (6 bases). From germline, CDR1 is SGHAT and CDR2 FQNNGV. Trimming took off 3 bases at V and 5 bases at J, with 14 bases between the two ends. The CDR3 extends over 14 amino acids. The CDR3: CASSFRLGGHEQYF. In DNA form, the CDR3 reads TGTGCCAGCAGCTTCCGACTGGGAGGCCACGAGCAGTACTTC.

This clone was counted between two and nine times. The chain carries TRBV28 and TRBJ1-2; D is unresolved. CDR1 is MDHEN and CDR2 is SYDVKM in the germline V gene. The V gene lost 1 base and the J gene lost 6 bases, with 9 bases spanning the gap. CDR3 size: 13 residues. The CDR3 reads CASSLSAGHGYTF. CDR3 DNA: TGTGCCAGCAGTTTATCGGCAGGTCATGGCTACACCTTC.

The chain links TRBV5-4 to TRBJ2-7; TRBD2 agrees at 10 bases. Per the germline V gene, CDR1 is SGHNT and CDR2 is YYREEE (reference sequence). Unmatched junction bases numbered 8, after V lost 4 bases and J lost 7 bases. This CDR3 region has 14 residues. Here the CDR3 DNA reads TGTGCCAGCAGCCCTCAAGCGGGGGGGAGGGAGCAGTACTTC. Protein product: CASSPQAGGREQYF.

The V gene is TRBV6-5, the J gene TRBJ1-6; TRBD1 might be the D (5 bases). Germline V gives CDR1 MNHEY, CDR2 SVGAGI. The CDR3 totals 15 residues. V was cut by 2 bases and J by 7 bases, with 12 bases left in between. The CDR3 reads CASSYDGGLNSPLHF. CDR3 DNA sequence: TGTGCCAGCAGTTACGATGGGGGGTTGAATTCACCCCTCCACTTT.

V gene TRBV11-3 combines with J gene TRBJ2-2; 8 bases match TRBD2. The V and J ends lost 4 bases and 6 bases, in that order; junction bases with no gene match: 13. CDR1 is SGHNT, CDR2 YENEEA, per germline. The CDR3 sequence is 17 residues long. CDR3 protein: CASSSYSGTRGPGELFF. CDR3 nucleotide sequence: TGTGCCAGCAGCTCCTATTCCGGGACTAGGGGCCCCGGGGAGCTGTTTTTT.

The CDR3 DNA is TGTGCCAGCAGCCAAGAGGCACCTCAGCGGGGACTTCCCTACAATGAGCAGTTCTTC. Protein sequence: CASSQEAPQRGLPYNEQFF. The chain uses TRBV3-1 (or the pseudogene TRBV3-2) and TRBJ2-1; 7 bases align to TRBD2. The CDR3 runs 19 residues. CDR1 LGHDT and CDR2 YNNKEL come from the germline V gene (reference sequence). J lost 2 bases, V lost 0 bases, and 13 bases had no gene match.

The chain couples TRBV27 to TRBJ1-6; 8 bases agree with TRBD1. V lost 0 bases to trimming and J lost 9 bases; unmatched junction nucleotides: 7. This CDR3 comprises 16 residues. Germline V CDR1 and CDR2: MNHEY, SMNVEV (reference sequence). The chain's CDR3 is CASSLSGNRGGSPLHF. The CDR3 bases are TGTGCCAGCAGTTTATCGGGGAACAGGGGGGGTTCACCCCTCCACTTT.

The rearrangement links TRBV28 to TRBJ1-5, with a tentative D call TRBD1 (6 bases). The CDR3 runs to 15 residues. Germline-derived CDR1 and CDR2 are MDHEN and SYDVKM. Trimming took 5 bases from V and 0 from J, leaving 11 bases between them. Here the CDR3 DNA reads TGTGCCAGCAGTCCCGGGACAAATAGCAATCAGCCCCAGCATTTT. Protein product: CASSPGTNSNQPQHF.

J is TRBJ1-5 and V is TRBV6-5; perhaps TRBD1 as D (5 bases). Trimming stripped 6 bases from V and 6 bases from J, with 12 bases between. The CDR3 has 13 residues. The V gene's germline CDR1 is MNHEY and CDR2 SVGAGI. CDR3 nucleotides: TGTGCCAGCAGACCGACAGTGTTTCAGCCCCAGCATTTT. Protein product: CASRPTVFQPQHF.

The CDR3 nucleotides read TGTGCCAGCAGTGAAGCCGCCTCTGGAAACACCATATATTTT. Translated: CASSEAASGNTIYF. The chain has TRBV27 and TRBJ1-3, with unresolved D. CDR3 length equals 14 residues. Germline CDR1 and CDR2: MNHEY and SMNVEV (reference sequence). V lost 5 bases to trimming and J lost 0 bases, with 8 bases between them.

The chain joins TRBV6-5 to TRBJ2-3; 7 positions match TRBD1. Germline CDR1 and CDR2: MNHEY and SVGAGI. The CDR3 sequence is 13 residues long. With V trimmed by 6 bases and J by 4 bases, 4 bases remained unmatched. CDR3 region: CASRQGVADTQYF. The CDR3 DNA follows: TGTGCCAGCAGGCAGGGGGTCGCAGATACGCAGTATTTT.

The chain has TRBV13 and TRBJ2-3; TRBD1 agrees at 9 bases. CDR1 is PRHDT, CDR2 FYEKMQ, per germline (reference sequence). Unmatched junction bases numbered 13, after V lost 7 bases and J lost 5 bases. CDR3 length: 16 residues. The CDR3 reads CASTFSRTGVGDTQYF. In DNA, the CDR3 is TGTGCCAGCACCTTCTCTAGGACAGGGGTGGGAGATACGCAGTATTTT.

This chain joins TRBV18 and TRBJ1-1; tentatively, D is TRBD1 (6 bases). Trimming shortened V by 5 bases and J by 7 bases, and 14 bases separated the two germline ends. The length of the CDR3 is 13 residues. In germline, CDR1 is KGHSH, CDR2 LQKENI. As DNA, the CDR3 is TGTGCCAGCTCAGTCGGGACATGGGTTGAAGCTTTCTTT. Translating gives CASSVGTWVEAFF.

CDR3 sequence: CASSLSLLAGQETQYF. The CDR3 DNA is TGTGCCAGCAGCCTTAGTCTACTAGCGGGGCAAGAGACCCAGTACTTC. The chain carries TRBV7-6 and TRBJ2-5; 10 nucleotides align to TRBD2. This CDR3 has 16 residues. Trimming removed 5 bases from V and 2 bases from J; junction bases left unmatched: 8. Looked up from germline, CDR1 is SGHVS and CDR2 is FNYEAQ.

V is TRBV6-2 or TRBV6-3 and J is TRBJ2-5, with 13 positions matching TRBD2. The V and J ends lost 5 bases and 2 bases, in that order; junction bases with no gene match: 8. CDR1 MNHEY and CDR2 SVGEGT come from the germline V gene. This CDR3 contains 17 residues. The CDR3 nucleotides are TGTGCCAGCAGTCCATGGACTAGCGGGGGAAAACAAGAGACCCAGTACTTC. Protein: CASSPWTSGGKQETQYF.

This chain connects TRBV27 to TRBJ1-5, with D maybe TRBD1 (5 bases). V lost 5 bases and J lost 4, with 15 bases in between. The CDR3 totals 15 residues. Germline V lookup: CDR1 MNHEY, CDR2 SMNVEV (reference sequence). The CDR3 bases are TGTGCCAGCAGTGATGGGACTTCACCGAATCAGCCCCAGCATTTT. Protein sequence: CASSDGTSPNQPQHF.

This clone qualifies as medium-sized. The J gene is TRBJ1-2, the V gene TRBV7-9, with D tentatively TRBD1 (5 bases). Looked up from germline, CDR1 is SEHNR and CDR2 is FQNEAQ (reference sequence). This CDR3 has 15 amino acids. Deletions cut 5 bases from V and 0 bases from J, with 13 bases between. CDR3 in amino acids: CASSPQGVTNYGYTF. CDR3 sequence (DNA): TGTGCCAGCAGCCCGCAGGGTGTTACTAACTATGGCTACACCTTC. Filled out from reference TRBV7-9 and TRBJ1-2, the complete variable domain reads DTGVSQNPRHKITKRGQNVTFRCDPISEHNRLYWYRQTLGQGPEFLTYFQNEAQLEKSRLLSDRFSAERPKGSFSTLEIQRTEQGDSAMYLCASSPQGVTNYGYTFGSGTRLTVV.